This entry lists 17 T cell receptor beta chains sequenced from one sample in a study of blood T cell repertoires in COVID-19 (dated by TCRdb to about 2020). Library preparation employed the immunoSEQ multiplex PCR assay. What TCRdb holds here is the immuneACCESS table cut down to in-frame rearrangements. Part of the clones is not present; checked against another copy, under half of the missing clones reflect an unresolved V gene, and the others are unexplained. In all, the sample holds under 200,000 clones, and over 80% of those were seen once. Of the sample, about 0.91% falls within the top ten clones. Sequencing used peripheral blood. These receptors came from a man aged 60-69 years with COVID-19, enrolled during active disease.

The chain combines TRBV27 with TRBJ2-3; D perhaps matches TRBD1 (5 bases). The CDR3 length is 13 residues. V was clipped by 6 bases and J by 0 bases, with 7 bases between them. Germline values: CDR1 MNHEY, CDR2 SMNVEV (reference sequence). The CDR3 DNA reads as TGTGCCAGCAGCCGACAGAGCACAGATACGCAGTATTTT. Protein product: CASSRQSTDTQYF.

V gene TRBV7-8 combines with J gene TRBJ1-5, with D perhaps matching TRBD1 (5 bases). V lost 0 bases and J 4 bases, leaving 13 bases between the germline ends. CDR3 length equals 16 residues. The V gene's germline CDR1 is SGHVS and CDR2 FQNEAQ. The CDR3 DNA follows: TGTGCCAGCAGCTTAGCGGGGGAGGGTAAAAATCAGCCCCAGCATTTT. It encodes CASSLAGEGKNQPQHF.

The chain joins TRBV18 to TRBJ1-6; TRBD1 might be the D (5 bases). V was pared by 2 bases and J by 7 bases, with 9 bases between. The CDR3 totals 14 residues. CDR1 KGHSH and CDR2 LQKENI come from the germline V gene. This chain's CDR3 is CASSPRTLNSPLHF. The CDR3 region has the DNA TGTGCCAGCTCACCAAGGACATTAAATTCACCCCTCCACTTT.

The CDR3 bases are TGCGCCAGCAGCTTCGGGGGGATTTCCGGGGAGCTGTTTTTT. As protein: CASSFGGISGELFF. The chain carries TRBV5-1 and TRBJ2-2; 7 nucleotides match TRBD2. The junction had 4 bases not matched to a gene; V was cut back by 2 bases and J by 6 bases. This CDR3 has 14 residues. The germline CDR1 and CDR2 sequences are SGHRS and YFSETQ.

The J gene is TRBJ1-6, the V gene TRBV7-2; D uncertain. Per the germline V gene, CDR1 is SGHTA and CDR2 is FQGNSA. Between the trimmed V and J ends, which lost 1 base and 9 bases, there was a span of 13 bases. CDR3 length: 15 residues. DNA of the CDR3: TGTGCCAGCAGCTTAGATGTGTCCGCCGGTTCACCCCTCCACTTT. It encodes CASSLDVSAGSPLHF.

V and J are TRBV3-1 (or the pseudogene TRBV3-2) and TRBJ1-4; tentative D call: TRBD1 (6 bases). The V end lost 1 base, the J end lost 8 bases, and 23 bases lay between the germline ends. CDR1 and CDR2 from the germline V gene are LGHDT and YNNKEL (reference sequence). CDR3 size: 18 residues. The CDR3, as DNA: TGTGCCAGCAGCCAAGGTCGGGGGGGGGCGAACCTTCGGGAAAAACTGTTTTTT. This codes for CASSQGRGGANLREKLFF.

A remark on this clone: The DNA is left out, because the CDR3 cannot be placed on it with certainty; the CDR3 is given as TCRdb lists it. The chain has TRBV19 and TRBJ1-3. Including both end residues, the CDR3 is 15 amino acids long. The germline CDR1 and CDR2 sequences are LNHDA and SQIVND (reference sequence). The chain's CDR3 is CASTSGLSSGNTIYF.

The chain couples TRBV6-5 to TRBJ1-2, with D perhaps TRBD1 (6 bases). The CDR3 extends over 15 amino acids. V lost 5 bases and J 0 bases, leaving 13 bases between the germline ends. Germline V gives CDR1 MNHEY, CDR2 SVGAGI. CDR3 sequence (DNA): TGTGCCAGCAGTCGGACCGGGACAACTAACTATGGCTACACCTTC. Its protein product is CASSRTGTTNYGYTF.

The chain is built from TRBV7-9 and TRBJ2-5; 9 bases align to TRBD1. The CDR3 consists of 15 residues. The V gene end was trimmed by 3 bases and the J gene end by 5 bases; junction bases not matched to a gene: 7. Germline CDR1 reads SEHNR; CDR2 reads FQNEAQ (reference sequence). CDR3 region: CASSFPGTGKETQYF. The CDR3 DNA reads TGTGCCAGCAGCTTTCCCGGGACAGGGAAGGAGACCCAGTACTTC. The full variable domain, rest sourced from reference TRBV7-9 and TRBJ2-5, is DTGVSQNPRHKITKRGQNVTFRCDPISEHNRLYWYRQTLGQGPEFLTYFQNEAQLEKSRLLSDRFSAERPKGSFSTLEIQRTEQGDSAMYLCASSFPGTGKETQYFGPGTRLLVL.

The rearrangement links TRBV19 to TRBJ1-2; 7 bases are a match to TRBD1. Per the germline V gene, CDR1 is LNHDA and CDR2 is SQIVND (reference sequence). Germline trimming cut 9 bases from V and 5 bases from J; bases unmatched to any gene: 9. This CDR3 has 13 residues. CDR3 nucleotides: TGTGCCAGCGAACAGGGGATAGGGTATGGCTACACCTTC. This encodes CASEQGIGYGYTF.

This clone was detected only once. The V gene is TRBV11-2, the J gene TRBJ1-4, with D possibly being TRBD1 (5 bases). The V gene's germline CDR1 is SGHAT and CDR2 FQNNGV. V was clipped by 4 bases and J by 0 bases, with 12 bases between them. The CDR3 extends over 16 amino acids. CDR3 sequence: CASSSRTQTTNEKLFF. The CDR3 coding sequence is TGTGCCAGCAGCTCGAGGACACAAACAACTAATGAAAAACTGTTTTTT.

This clone was counted only a few times. This chain connects TRBV19 to TRBJ1-5; 7 bases line up with TRBD1. Germline V gives CDR1 LNHDA, CDR2 SQIVND (reference sequence). Trimming removed 3 bases from V and 0 bases from J; junction bases left unmatched: 5. The CDR3 runs 16 residues. CDR3 region: CASSIWTGDSNQPQHF. CDR3 nucleotides: TGTGCCAGTAGTATTTGGACAGGAGATAGCAATCAGCCCCAGCATTTT.

The chain combines TRBV2 with TRBJ1-6, with 9 bases identical to TRBD1. Germline V gene data show CDR1 as SNHLY and CDR2 as FYNNEI. The ends lost 5 bases at V and 8 bases at J; junction bases unmatched: 4. The CDR3 has 14 residues. DNA for the CDR3: TGTGCCAGCAGTCCGGGACAGGGTGATTCACCCCTCCACTTT. Translating it yields CASSPGQGDSPLHF.

The rearrangement links TRBV10-3 to TRBJ2-1; D might be TRBD1 (5 bases). Germline V gene sequence: CDR1 ENHRY, CDR2 SYGVKD. CDR3 length: 13 amino acids. With 5 bases removed from V and 2 bases from J, the gap between germline ends came to 7 bases. CDR3 bases: TGTGCCATCAGTCAGGGAACCTACAATGAGCAGTTCTTC. Translation: CAISQGTYNEQFF.

This clone came up a few times. The rearrangement joins TRBV6-2 or TRBV6-3 to TRBJ1-1; 8 bases match TRBD1. V was clipped by 2 bases and J by 1 base; unmatched bases: 0. The germline V gene has CDR1 MNHEY and CDR2 SVGEGT. The CDR3 loop spans 14 amino acids. The CDR3 is CASSYDRGNTEAFF. CDR3 nucleotides: TGTGCCAGCAGTTACGACAGGGGGAACACTGAAGCTTTCTTT.

The V and J genes are TRBV13 and TRBJ2-5; TRBD2 agrees at 14 bases. V gave up 3 bases and J gave up 5 bases; unmatched junction bases: 8. This CDR3 is built from 17 residues. The germline gives CDR1 PRHDT, CDR2 FYEKMQ (reference sequence). The CDR3 is CASSFVGLAGVGETQYF. CDR3 nucleotides: TGTGCCAGCAGCTTTGTGGGACTAGCGGGAGTTGGGGAGACCCAGTACTTC.

The V gene is TRBV7-2, the J gene TRBJ2-1; a weak D match, TRBD1 (6 bases). Germline CDR1 SGHTA, CDR2 FQGNSA. The CDR3 has 16 amino acids. With 3 bases removed from V and 2 bases from J, the gap between germline ends came to 14 bases. CDR3 in amino acids: CASSFTGLGPYNEQFF. The DNA for the CDR3 is TGTGCCAGCAGCTTTACAGGGCTGGGGCCCTACAATGAGCAGTTCTTC.